The present T cell receptor beta chain was sequenced within a study of T-cell memory formation after mild COVID-19. Study-level findings and limits: In second-wave clones peaking day 37, SARS-CoV-2 specificity remained unconfirmed.

TCRdb passed the 5' RACE reads through MiXCR, listing each CDR3 protein once. The top ten hold 9% to 15% of the sample, which has some 490,000 distinct CDR3 sequences, around a sixth seen once. This clonotype has a handful of counts. Its antigen is still unknown. CDR3 length equals 12 residues. Germline V gene lookup returns CDR1 SQVTM and CDR2 ANQGSEA. The chain employs TRBV29-1 and TRBJ1-1; tentatively, D is TRBD1 (5 bases). This TCR was recovered from an adult woman who had mild COVID-19 (a few samples of this study predate the infection). Cell type and time point are not known. The sample was PBMCs or a T cell subset sorted from them (not recorded which). The CDR3 loop reads CGWGWGETEAFF. The CDR3 DNA is TGCGGTTGGGGTTGGGGGGAGACTGAAGCTTTCTTT. The full variable domain, rest sourced from reference TRBV29-1 and TRBJ1-1, is SAVISQKPSRDICQRGTSLTIQCQVDSQVTMMFWYRQQPGQSLTLIATANQGSEATYESGFVIDKFPISRPNLTFSTLTVSNMSPEDSSIYLCGWGWGETEAFFGQGTRLTVV.